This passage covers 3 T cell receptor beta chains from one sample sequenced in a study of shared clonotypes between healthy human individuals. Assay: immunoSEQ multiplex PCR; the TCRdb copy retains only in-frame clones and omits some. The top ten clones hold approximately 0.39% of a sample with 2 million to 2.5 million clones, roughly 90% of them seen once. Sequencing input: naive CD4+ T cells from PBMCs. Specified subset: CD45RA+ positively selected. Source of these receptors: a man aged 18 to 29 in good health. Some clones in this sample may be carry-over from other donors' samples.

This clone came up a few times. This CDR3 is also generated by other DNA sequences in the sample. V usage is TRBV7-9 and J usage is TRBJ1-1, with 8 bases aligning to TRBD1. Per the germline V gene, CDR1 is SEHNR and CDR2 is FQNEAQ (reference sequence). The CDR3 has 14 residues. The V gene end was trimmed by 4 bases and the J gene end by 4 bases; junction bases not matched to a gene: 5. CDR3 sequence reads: CASSSDRERTEAFF. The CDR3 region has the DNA TGTGCCAGCAGCTCGGACAGGGAGCGCACTGAAGCTTTCTTT.

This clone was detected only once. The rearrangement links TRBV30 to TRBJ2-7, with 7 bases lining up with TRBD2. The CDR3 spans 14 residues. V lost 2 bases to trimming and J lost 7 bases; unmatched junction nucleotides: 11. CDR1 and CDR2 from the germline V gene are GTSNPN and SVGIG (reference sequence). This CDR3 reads CAWSRIAGDGEQYF. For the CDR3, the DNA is TGTGCCTGGAGTCGGATCGCGGGAGATGGGGAGCAGTACTTC. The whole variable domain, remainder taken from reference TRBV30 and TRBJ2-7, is SQTIHQWPATLVQPVGSPLSLECTVEGTSNPNLYWYRQAAGRGLQLLFYSVGIGQISSEVPQNLSASRPQDRQFILSSKKLLLSDSGFYLCAWSRIAGDGEQYFGPGTRLTVT.

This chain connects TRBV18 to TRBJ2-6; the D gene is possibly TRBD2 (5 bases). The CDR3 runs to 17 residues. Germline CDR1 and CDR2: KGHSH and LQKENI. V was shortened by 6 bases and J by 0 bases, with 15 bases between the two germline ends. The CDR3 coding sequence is TGTGCCAGCTCTCCTACTCAAACTAGCTCTGGGGCCAACGTCCTGACTTTC. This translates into CASSPTQTSSGANVLTF.